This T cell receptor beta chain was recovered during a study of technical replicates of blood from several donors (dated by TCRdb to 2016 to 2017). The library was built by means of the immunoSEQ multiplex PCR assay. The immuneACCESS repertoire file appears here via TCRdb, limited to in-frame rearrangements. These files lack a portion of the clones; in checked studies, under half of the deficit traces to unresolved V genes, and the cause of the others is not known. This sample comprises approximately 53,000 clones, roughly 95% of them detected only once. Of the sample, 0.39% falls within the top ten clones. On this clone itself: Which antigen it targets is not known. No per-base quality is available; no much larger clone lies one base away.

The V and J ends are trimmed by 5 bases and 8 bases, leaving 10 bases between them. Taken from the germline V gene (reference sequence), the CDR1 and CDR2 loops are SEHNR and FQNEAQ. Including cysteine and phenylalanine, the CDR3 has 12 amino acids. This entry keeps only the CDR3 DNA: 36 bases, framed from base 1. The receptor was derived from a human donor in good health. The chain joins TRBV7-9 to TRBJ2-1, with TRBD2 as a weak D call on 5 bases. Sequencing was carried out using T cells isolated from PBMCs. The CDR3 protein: CASSTRPDEQFF. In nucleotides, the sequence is TGTGCCAGCAGCACTAGACCAGATGAGCAGTTCTTC.